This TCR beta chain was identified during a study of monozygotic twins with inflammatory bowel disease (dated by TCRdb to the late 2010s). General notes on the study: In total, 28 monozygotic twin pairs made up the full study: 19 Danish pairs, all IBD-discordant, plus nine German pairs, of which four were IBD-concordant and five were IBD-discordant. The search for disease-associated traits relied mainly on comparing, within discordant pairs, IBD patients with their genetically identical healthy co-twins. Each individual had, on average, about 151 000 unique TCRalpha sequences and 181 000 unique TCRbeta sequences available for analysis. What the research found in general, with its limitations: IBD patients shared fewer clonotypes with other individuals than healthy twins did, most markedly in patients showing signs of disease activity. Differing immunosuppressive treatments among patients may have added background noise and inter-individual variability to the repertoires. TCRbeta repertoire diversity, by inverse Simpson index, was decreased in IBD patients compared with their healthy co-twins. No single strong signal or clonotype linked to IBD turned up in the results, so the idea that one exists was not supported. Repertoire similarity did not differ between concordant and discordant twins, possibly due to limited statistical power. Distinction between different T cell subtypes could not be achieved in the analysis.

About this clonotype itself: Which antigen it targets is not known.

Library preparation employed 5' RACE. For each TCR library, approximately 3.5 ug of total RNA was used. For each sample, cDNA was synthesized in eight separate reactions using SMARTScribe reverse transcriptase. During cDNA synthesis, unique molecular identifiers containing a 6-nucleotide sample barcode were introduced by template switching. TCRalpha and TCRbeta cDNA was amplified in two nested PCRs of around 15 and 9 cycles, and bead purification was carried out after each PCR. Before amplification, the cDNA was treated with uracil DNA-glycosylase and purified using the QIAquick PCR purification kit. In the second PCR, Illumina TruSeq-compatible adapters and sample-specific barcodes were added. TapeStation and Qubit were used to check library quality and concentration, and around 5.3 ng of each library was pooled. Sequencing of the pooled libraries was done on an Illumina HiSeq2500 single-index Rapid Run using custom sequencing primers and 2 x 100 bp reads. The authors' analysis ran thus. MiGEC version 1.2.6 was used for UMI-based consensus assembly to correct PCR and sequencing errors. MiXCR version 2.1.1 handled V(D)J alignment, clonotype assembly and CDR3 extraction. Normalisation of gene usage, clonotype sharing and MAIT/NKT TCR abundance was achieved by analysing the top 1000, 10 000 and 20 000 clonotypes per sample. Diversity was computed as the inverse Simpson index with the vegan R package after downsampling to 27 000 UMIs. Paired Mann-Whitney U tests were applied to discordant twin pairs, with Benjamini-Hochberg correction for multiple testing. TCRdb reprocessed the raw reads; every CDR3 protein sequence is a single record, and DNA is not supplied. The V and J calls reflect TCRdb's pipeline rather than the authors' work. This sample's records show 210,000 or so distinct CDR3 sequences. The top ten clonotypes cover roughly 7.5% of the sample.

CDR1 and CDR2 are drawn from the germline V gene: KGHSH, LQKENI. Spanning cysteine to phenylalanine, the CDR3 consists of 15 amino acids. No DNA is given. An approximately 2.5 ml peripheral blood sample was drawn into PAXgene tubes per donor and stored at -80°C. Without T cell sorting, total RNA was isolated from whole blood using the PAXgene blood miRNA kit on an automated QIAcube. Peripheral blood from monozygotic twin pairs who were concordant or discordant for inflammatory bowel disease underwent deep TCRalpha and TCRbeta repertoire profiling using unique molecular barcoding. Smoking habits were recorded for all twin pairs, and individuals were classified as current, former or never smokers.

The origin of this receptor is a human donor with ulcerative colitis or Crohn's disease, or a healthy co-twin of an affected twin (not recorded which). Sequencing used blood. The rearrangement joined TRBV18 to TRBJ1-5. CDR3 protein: CASSPGFTSNQPQHF.